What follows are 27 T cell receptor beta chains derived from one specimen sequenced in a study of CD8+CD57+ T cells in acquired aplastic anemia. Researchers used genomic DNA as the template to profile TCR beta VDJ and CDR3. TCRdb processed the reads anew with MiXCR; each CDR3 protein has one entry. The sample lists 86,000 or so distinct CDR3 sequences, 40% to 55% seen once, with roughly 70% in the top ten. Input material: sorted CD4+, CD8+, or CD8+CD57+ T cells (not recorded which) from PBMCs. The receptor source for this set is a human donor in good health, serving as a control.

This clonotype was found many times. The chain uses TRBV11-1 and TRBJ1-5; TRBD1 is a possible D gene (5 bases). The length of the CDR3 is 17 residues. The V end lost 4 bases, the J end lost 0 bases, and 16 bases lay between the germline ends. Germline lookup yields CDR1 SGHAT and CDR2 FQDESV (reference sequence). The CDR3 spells CASSSMETEYSNQPQHF. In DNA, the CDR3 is TGTGCCAGCAGCTCAATGGAGACAGAGTATAGCAATCAGCCCCAGCATTTT.

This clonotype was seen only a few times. CDR3 in DNA: TGTGCCAGCAGTCCCTCGACAGGCTTAAGCAATCAGCCCCAGCATTTT. As protein: CASSPSTGLSNQPQHF. The V call is TRBV27, the J call TRBJ1-5, with a weak D call TRBD1 (6 bases). Per the germline V gene, CDR1 is MNHEY and CDR2 is SMNVEV (reference sequence). V lost 5 bases to trimming and J lost 1 base, with 15 bases between them. The CDR3 extends over 16 amino acids.

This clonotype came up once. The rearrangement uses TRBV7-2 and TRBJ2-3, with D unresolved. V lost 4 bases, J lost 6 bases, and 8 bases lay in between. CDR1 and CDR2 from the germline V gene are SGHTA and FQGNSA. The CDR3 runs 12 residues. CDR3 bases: TGTGCCAGCAGCTCCCTCTTGGATACGCAGTATTTT. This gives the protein CASSSLLDTQYF. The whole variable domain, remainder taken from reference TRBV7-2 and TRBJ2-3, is GAGVSQSPSNKVTEKGKDVELRCDPISGHTALYWYRQSLGQGLEFLIYFQGNSAPDKSGLPSDRFSAERTGGSVSTLTIQRTQQEDSAVYLCASSSLLDTQYFGPGTRLTVL.

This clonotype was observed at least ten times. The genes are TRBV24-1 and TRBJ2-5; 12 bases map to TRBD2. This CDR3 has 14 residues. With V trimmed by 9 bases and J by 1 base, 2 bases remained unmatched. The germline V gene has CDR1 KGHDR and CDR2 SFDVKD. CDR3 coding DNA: TGTGCCACCGGACTAGCGGGACCCCAAGAGACCCAGTACTTC. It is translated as CATGLAGPQETQYF.

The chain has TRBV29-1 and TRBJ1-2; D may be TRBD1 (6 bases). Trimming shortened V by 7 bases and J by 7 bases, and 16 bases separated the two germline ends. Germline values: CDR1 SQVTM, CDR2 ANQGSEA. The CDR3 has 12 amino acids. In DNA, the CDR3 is TGCAGCGGGGGGGCAGGAGGATTTGGCTACACCTTC. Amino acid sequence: CSGGAGGFGYTF.

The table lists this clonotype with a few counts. CDR3 nucleotides: TGTGCCAGTAGTATGCAGCTCGATAGCAATCAGCCCCAGCATTTT. It yields the protein CASSMQLDSNQPQHF. V gene TRBV19 combines with J gene TRBJ1-5, with D unresolved. The CDR3 extends over 15 amino acids. Germline V CDR1 and CDR2: LNHDA, SQIVND (reference sequence). V lost 3 bases, J lost 0 bases, and 9 bases lay in between.

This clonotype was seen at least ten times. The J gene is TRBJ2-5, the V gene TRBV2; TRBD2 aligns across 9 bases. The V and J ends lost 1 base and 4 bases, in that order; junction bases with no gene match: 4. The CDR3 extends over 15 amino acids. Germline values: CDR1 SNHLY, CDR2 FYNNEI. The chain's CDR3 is CASSEGAGLAETQYF. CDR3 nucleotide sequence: TGTGCCAGCAGTGAAGGTGCGGGACTAGCAGAGACCCAGTACTTC.

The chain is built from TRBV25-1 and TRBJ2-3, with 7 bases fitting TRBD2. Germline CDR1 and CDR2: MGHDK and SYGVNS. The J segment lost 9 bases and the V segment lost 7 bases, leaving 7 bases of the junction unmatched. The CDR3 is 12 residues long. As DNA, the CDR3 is TGTGCCAGCAACCCCGCGGGGGAAACGCAGTATTTT. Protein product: CASNPAGETQYF.

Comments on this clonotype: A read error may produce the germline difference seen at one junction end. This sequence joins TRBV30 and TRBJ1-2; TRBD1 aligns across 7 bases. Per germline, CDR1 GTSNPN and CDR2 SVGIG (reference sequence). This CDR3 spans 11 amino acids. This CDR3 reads CAWRARGLSFF. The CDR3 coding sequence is TGTGCCTGGAGGGCGAGGGGGCTCTCCTTCTTC. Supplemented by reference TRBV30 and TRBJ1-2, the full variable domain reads SQTIHQWPATLVQPVGSPLSLECTVEGTSNPNLYWYRQAAGRGLQLLFYSVGIGQISSEVPQNLSASRPQDRQFILSSKKLLLSDSGFYLCAWRARGLSFFGSGTRLTVV.

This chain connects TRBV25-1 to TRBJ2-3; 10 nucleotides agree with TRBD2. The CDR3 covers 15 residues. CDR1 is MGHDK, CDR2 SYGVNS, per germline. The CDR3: CDRETQRGGGDTQYF. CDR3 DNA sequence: TGTGACCGTGAGACCCAGCGGGGGGGCGGAGATACGCAGTATTTT.

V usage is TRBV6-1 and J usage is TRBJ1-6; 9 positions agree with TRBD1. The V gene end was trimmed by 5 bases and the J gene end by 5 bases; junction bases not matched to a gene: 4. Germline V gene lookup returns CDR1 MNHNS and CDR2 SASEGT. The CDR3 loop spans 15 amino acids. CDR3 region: CASSLQGADNSPLHF. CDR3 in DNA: TGTGCCAGCAGTCTACAGGGGGCGGATAATTCACCCCTCCACTTT.

The CDR3 DNA reads TGCGCCAGCAGTCCCATCAGCTTGTCGAACACCGGGGAGCTGTTTTTT. Translating it yields CASSPISLSNTGELFF. The rearrangement joins TRBV10-1 to TRBJ2-2; D remains unclear. CDR1 is WNHNN and CDR2 is SYGVQD in the germline V gene (reference sequence). CDR3 length: 16 amino acids. The ends were cut back, 5 bases at V and 0 bases at J, with 13 bases in the middle.

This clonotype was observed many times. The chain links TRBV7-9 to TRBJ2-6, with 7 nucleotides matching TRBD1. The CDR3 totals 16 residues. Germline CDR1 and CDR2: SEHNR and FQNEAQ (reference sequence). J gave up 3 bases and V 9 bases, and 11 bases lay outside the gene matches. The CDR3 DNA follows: TGTGCCAGTCAACAGGGGTACGCAAGTGGGGCCAACGTCCTGACTTTC. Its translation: CASQQGYASGANVLTF.

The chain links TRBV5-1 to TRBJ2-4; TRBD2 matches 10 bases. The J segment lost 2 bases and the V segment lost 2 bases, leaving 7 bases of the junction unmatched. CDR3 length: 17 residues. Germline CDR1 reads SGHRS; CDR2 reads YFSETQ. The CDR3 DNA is TGCGCCAGCAGCTTAGAGCGGGGGGGCGATTCCAAAAACATTCAGTACTTC. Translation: CASSLERGGDSKNIQYF.

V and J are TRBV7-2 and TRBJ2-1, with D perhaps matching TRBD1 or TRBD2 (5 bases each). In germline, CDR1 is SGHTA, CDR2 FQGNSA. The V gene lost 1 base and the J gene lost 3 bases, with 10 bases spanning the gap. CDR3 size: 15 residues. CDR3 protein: CASSLEPGRYNEQFF. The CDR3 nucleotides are TGTGCCAGCAGCTTAGAACCGGGGCGCTACAATGAGCAGTTCTTC. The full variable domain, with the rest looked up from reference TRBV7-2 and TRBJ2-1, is GAGVSQSPSNKVTEKGKDVELRCDPISGHTALYWYRQSLGQGLEFLIYFQGNSAPDKSGLPSDRFSAERTGGSVSTLTIQRTQQEDSAVYLCASSLEPGRYNEQFFGPGTRLTVL.

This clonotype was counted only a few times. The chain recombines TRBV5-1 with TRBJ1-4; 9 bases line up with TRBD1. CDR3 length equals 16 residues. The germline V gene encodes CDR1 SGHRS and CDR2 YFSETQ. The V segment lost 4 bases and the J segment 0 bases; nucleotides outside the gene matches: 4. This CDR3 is CASSPDRGATNEKLFF. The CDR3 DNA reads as TGCGCCAGCAGCCCTGACAGGGGGGCAACTAATGAAAAACTGTTTTTT. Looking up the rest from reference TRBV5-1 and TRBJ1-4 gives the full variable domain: KAGVTQTPRYLIKTRGQQVTLSCSPISGHRSVSWYQQTPGQGLQFLFEYFSETQRNKGNFPGRFSGRQFSNSRSEMNVSTLELGDSALYLCASSPDRGATNEKLFFGSGTQLSVL.

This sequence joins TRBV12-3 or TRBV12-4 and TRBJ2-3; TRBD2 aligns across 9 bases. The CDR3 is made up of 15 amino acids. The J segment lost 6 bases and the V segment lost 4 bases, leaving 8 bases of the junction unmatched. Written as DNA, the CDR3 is TGTGCCAGCAGTTATAGCGGGAGCGGGGGGGATACGCAGTATTTT. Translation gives CASSYSGSGGDTQYF.

CDR3 sequence: CASSSSGGSNSPLHF. The CDR3 region has the DNA TGTGCCAGCAGCTCCTCCGGGGGTTCGAATTCACCCCTCCACTTT. V and J are TRBV7-6 and TRBJ1-6; possibly TRBD1 for D (5 bases). The CDR3 runs 15 residues. The V gene lost 4 bases and the J gene lost 7 bases, with 14 bases spanning the gap. In germline, CDR1 is SGHVS, CDR2 FNYEAQ.

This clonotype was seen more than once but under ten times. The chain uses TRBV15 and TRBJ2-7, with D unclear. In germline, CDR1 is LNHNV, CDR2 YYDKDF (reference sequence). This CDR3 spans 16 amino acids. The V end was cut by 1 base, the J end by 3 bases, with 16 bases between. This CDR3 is CATSRARIPPRYEQYF. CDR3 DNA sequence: TGTGCCACCAGCAGAGCCCGAATCCCCCCTCGCTACGAGCAGTACTTC.

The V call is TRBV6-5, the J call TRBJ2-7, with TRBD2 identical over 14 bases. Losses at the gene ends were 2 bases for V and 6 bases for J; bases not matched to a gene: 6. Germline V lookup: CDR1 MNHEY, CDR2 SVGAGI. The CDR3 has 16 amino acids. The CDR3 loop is CASSYRTSGGWSEQYF. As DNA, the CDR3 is TGTGCCAGCAGTTACCGGACTAGCGGGGGGTGGAGCGAGCAGTACTTC.

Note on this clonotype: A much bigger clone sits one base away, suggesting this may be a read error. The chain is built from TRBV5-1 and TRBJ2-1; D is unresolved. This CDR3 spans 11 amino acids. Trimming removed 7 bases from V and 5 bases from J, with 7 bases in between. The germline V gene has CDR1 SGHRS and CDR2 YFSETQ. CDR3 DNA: TGCGCCAGCCGGGCGGACAATGAGCAGTTCTTC. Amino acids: CASRADNEQFF.

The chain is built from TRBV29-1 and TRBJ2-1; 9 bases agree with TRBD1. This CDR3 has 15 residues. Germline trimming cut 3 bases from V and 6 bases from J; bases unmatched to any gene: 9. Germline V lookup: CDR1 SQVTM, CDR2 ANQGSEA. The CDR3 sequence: CSVETGGQGVNEQFF. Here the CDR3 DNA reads TGCAGCGTTGAGACAGGGGGGCAGGGGGTCAATGAGCAGTTCTTC.

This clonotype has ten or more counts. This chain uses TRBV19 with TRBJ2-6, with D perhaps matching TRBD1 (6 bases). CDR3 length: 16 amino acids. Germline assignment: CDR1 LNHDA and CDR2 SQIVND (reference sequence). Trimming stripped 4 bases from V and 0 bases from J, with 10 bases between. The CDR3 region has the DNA TGTGCCAGTAGTACGGACAGCGGCTCTGGGGCCAACGTCCTGACTTTC. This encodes CASSTDSGSGANVLTF.

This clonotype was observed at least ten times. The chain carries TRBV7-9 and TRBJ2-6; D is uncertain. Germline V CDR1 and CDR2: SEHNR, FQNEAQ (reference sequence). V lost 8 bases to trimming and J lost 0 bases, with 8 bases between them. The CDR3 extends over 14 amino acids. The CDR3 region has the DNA TGTGCCAGCCCCCCTATCTCTGGGGCCAACGTCCTGACTTTC. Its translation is CASPPISGANVLTF.

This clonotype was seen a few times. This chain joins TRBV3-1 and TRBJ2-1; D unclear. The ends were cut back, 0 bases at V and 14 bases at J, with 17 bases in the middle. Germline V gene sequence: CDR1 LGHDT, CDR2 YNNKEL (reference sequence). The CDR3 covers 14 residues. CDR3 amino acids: CASSQDLDRQSKFF. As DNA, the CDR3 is TGTGCCAGCAGCCAAGATCTTGACCGGCAGTCGAAGTTCTTC.

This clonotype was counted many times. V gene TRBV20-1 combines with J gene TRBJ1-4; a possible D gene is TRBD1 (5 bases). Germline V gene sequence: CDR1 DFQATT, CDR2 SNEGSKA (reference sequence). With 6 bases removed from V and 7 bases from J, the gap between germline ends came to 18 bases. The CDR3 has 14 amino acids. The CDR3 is CSANTGGGGEKLFF. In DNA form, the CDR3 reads TGCAGTGCCAATACGGGGGGAGGAGGTGAAAAACTGTTTTTT.

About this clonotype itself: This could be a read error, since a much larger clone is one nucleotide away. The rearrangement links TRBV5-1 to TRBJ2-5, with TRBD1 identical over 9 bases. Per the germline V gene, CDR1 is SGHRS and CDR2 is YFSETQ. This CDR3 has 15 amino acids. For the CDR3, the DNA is TGCGCCAGCCGCTTGGTTACAGGGGGCGGAGAGACCCAGTACTTC. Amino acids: CASRLVTGGGETQYF.